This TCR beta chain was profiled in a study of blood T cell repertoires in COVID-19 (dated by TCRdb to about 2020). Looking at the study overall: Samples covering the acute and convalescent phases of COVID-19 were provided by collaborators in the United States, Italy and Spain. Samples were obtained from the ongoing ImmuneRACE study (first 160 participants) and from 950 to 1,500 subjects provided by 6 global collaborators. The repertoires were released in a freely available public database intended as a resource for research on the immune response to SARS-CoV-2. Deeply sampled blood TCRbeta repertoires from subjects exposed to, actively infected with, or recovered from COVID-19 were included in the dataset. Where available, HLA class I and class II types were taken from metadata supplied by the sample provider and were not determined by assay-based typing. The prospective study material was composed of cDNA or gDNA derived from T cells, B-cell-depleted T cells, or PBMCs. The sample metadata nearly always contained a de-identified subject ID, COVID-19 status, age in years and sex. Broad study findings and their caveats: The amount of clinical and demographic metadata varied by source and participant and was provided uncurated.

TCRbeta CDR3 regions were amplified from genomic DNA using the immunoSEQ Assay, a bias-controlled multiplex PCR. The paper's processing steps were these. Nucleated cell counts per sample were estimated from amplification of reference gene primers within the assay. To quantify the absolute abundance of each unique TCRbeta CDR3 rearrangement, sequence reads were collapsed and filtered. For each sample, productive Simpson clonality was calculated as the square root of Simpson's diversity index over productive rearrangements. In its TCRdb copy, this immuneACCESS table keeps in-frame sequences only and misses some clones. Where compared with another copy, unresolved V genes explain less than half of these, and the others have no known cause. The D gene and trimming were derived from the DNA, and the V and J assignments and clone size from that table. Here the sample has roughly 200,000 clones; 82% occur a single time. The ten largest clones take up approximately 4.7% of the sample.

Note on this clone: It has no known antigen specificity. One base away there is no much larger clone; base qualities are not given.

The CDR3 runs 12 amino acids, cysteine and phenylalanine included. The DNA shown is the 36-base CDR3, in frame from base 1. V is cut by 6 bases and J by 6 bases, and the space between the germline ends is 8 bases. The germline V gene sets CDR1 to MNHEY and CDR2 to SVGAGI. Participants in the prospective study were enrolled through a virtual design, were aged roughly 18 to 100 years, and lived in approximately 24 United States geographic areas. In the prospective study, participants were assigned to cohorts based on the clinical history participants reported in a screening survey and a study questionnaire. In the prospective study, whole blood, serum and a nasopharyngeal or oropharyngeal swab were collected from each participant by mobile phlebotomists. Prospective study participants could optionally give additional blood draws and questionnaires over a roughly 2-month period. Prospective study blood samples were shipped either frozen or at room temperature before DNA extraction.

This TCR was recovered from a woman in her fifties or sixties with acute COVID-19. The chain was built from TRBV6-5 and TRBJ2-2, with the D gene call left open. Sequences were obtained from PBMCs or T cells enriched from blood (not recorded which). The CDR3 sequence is CASRTSAGELFF. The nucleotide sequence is TGTGCCAGCAGGACTTCGGCCGGGGAGCTGTTTTTT.